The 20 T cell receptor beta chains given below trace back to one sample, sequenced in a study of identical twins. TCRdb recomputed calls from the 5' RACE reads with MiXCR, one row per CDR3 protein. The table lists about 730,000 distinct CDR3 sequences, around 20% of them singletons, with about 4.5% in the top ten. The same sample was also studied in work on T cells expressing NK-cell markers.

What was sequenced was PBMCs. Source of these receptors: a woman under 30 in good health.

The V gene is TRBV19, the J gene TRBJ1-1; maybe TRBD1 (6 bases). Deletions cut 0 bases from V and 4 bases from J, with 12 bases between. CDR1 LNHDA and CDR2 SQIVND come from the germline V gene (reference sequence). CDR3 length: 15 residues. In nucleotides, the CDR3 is TGTGCCAGTAGTATAGATCCAGGGGCCGCCACTGAAGCTTTCTTT. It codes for CASSIDPGAATEAFF. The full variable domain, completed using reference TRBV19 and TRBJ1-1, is DGGITQSPKYLFRKEGQNVTLSCEQNLNHDAMYWYRQDPGQGLRLIYYSQIVNDFQKGDIAEGYSVSREKKESFPLTVTSAQKNPTAFYLCASSIDPGAATEAFFGQGTRLTVV.

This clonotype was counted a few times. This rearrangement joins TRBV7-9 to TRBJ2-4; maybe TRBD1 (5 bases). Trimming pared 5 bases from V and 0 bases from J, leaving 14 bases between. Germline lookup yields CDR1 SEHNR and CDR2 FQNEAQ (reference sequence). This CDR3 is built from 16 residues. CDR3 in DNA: TGTGCCAGCAGCCGTGGGCAGGGATTAGCCAAAAACATTCAGTACTTC. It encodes CASSRGQGLAKNIQYF.

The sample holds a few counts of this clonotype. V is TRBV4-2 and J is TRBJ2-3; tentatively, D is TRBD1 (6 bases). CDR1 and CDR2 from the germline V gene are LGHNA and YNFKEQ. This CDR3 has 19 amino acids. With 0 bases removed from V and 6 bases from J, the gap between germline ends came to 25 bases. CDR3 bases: TGTGCCAGCAGCCAAGATTGGTACAGGGACAAGGGAATTGGGGATACGCAGTATTTT. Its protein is CASSQDWYRDKGIGDTQYF.

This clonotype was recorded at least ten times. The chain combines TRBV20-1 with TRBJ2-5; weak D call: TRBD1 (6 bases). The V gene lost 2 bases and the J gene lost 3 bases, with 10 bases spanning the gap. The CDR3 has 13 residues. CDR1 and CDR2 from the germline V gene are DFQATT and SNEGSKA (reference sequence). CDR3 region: CSARNDRKETQYF. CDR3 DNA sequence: TGCAGTGCTAGAAACGACAGGAAAGAGACCCAGTACTTC.

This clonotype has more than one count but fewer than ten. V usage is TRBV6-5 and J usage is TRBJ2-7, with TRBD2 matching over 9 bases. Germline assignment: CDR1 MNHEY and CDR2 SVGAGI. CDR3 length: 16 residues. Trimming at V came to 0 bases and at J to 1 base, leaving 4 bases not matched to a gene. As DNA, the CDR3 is TGTGCCAGCAGTTACTCTGGGACTAGCCTTTCCTACGAGCAGTACTTC. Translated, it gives CASSYSGTSLSYEQYF.

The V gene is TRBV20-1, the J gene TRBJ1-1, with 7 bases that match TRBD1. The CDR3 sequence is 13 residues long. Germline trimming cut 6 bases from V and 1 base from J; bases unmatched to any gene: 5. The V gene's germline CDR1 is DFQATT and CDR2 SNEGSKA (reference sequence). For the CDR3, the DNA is TGCAGTGCGACAGGGAGCCGGAACACTGAAGCTTTCTTT. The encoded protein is CSATGSRNTEAFF.

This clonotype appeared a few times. For the CDR3, the DNA is TGTGCCAGCTCCTTCCTTCTCTGGCAAGATACGCAGTATTTT. It codes for CASSFLLWQDTQYF. V gene TRBV6-2 or TRBV6-3 combines with J gene TRBJ2-3; D not certain. This CDR3 has 14 amino acids. V was trimmed by 8 bases and J by 5 bases, leaving 17 bases between them. Germline CDR1 and CDR2: MNHEY and SVGEGT.

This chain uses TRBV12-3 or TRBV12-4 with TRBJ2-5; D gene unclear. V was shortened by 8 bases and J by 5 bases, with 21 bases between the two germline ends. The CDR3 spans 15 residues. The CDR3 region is CASVAHGKAGETQYF. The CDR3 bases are TGTGCCAGCGTTGCTCATGGGAAAGCCGGGGAGACCCAGTACTTC.

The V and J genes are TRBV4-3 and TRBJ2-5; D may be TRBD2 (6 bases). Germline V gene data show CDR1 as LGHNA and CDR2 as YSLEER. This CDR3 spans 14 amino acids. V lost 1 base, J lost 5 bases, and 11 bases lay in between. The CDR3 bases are TGCGCCAGCAGCCAAGGACGGGGGTGGGAGACCCAGTACTTC. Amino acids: CASSQGRGWETQYF.

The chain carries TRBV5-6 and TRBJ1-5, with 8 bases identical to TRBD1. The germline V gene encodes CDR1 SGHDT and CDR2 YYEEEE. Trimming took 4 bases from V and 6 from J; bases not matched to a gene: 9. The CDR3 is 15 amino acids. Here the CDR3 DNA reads TGTGCCAGCAGCCGTTTGGACAGGGAGAGTCAGCCCCAGCATTTT. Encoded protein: CASSRLDRESQPQHF.

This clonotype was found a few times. In DNA, the CDR3 is TGTGCCAGCAGTCATAGCGGGAGGGGGATCTACGAGCAGTACTTC. It yields the protein CASSHSGRGIYEQYF. The rearrangement uses TRBV12-3 or TRBV12-4 and TRBJ2-7; 11 bases map to TRBD2. The CDR3 sequence is 15 residues long. V shed 5 bases, J shed 3 bases, and the junction held 6 bases outside the gene matches.

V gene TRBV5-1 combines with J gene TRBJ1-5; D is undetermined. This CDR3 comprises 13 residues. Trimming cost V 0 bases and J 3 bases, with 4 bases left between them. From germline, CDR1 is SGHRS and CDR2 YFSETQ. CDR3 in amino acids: CASSLEHNQPQHF. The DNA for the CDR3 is TGCGCCAGCAGCTTGGAACACAATCAGCCCCAGCATTTT.

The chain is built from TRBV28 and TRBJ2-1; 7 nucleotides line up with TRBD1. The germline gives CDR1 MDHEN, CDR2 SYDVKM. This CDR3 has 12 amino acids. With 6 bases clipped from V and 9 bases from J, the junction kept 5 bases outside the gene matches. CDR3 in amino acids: CASRGDRAEQFF. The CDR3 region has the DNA TGTGCCAGCAGGGGAGACAGGGCTGAGCAGTTCTTC.

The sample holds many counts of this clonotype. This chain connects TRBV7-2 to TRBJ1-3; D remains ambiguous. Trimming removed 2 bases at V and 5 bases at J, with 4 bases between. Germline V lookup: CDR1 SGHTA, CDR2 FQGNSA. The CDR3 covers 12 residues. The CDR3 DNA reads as TGTGCCAGCAGCTTAACACGAAACACCATATATTTT. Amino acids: CASSLTRNTIYF.

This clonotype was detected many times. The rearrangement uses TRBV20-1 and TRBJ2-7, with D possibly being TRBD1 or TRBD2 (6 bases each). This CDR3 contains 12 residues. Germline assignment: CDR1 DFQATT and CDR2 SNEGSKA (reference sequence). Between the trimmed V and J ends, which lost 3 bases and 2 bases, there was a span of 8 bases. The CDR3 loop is CSASGGPYEQYF. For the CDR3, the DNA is TGCAGTGCTAGCGGGGGCCCCTACGAGCAGTACTTC.

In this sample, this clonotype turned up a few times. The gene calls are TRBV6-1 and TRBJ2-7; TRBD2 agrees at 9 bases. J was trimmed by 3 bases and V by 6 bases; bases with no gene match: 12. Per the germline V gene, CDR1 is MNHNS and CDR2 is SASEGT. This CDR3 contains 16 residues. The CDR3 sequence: CASSWVSAGGFYEQYF. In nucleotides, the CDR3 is TGTGCCAGCAGCTGGGTTTCAGCGGGAGGTTTCTACGAGCAGTACTTC.

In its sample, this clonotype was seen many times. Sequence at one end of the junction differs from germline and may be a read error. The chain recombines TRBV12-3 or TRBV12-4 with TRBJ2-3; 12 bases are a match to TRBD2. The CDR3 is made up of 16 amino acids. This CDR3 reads CASSLGLAGPTDTQYF. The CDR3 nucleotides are TGCGCCAGCAGCCTTGGACTAGCGGGGCCCACAGATACGCAGTATTTT.

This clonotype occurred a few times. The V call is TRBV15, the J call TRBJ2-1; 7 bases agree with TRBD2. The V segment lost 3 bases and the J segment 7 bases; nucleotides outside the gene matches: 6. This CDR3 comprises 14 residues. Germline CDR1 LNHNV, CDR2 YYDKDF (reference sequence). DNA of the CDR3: TGTGCCACCAGCAGGGGCGGGAGCCTGAATGAGCAGTTCTTC. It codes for CATSRGGSLNEQFF. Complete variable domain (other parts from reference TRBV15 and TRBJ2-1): DAMVIQNPRYQVTQFGKPVTLSCSQTLNHNVMYWYQQKSSQAPKLLFHYYDKDFNNEADTPDNFQSRRPNTSFCFLDIRSPGLGDTAMYLCATSRGGSLNEQFFGPGTRLTVL.

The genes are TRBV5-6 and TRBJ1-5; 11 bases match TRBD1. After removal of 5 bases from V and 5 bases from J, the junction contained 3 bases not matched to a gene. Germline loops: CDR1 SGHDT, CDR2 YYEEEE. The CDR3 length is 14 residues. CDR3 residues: CASRRTGGDQPQHF. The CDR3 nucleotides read TGTGCCAGCAGGCGGACAGGGGGCGATCAGCCCCAGCATTTT.

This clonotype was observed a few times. The CDR3 bases are TGCAGTGCCCAGGGACAGCACGAGCAGTACTTC. Amino acids: CSAQGQHEQYF. The chain combines TRBV20-1 with TRBJ2-7; 7 bases are shared with TRBD1. The trim removed 6 bases at V and 5 bases at J, leaving 4 bases unmatched. This CDR3 is built from 11 residues. Per germline, CDR1 DFQATT and CDR2 SNEGSKA (reference sequence).